The 25 T cell receptor beta chains below were found in one sample sequenced in a study of blood T cell repertoires in COVID-19. TCRdb's copy holds only in-frame clones and misses some; the assay was immunoSEQ multiplex PCR. The sample lists 200,000 to 300,000 clones; 90% were seen once. The sample was peripheral blood. The receptors originated from a woman aged 40 to 50 with acute or convalescent COVID-19.

This chain connects TRBV18 to TRBJ1-1, with D unclear. CDR1 is KGHSH and CDR2 is LQKENI in the germline V gene. The CDR3 extends over 14 amino acids. V lost 0 bases and J lost 1, with 6 bases in between. The DNA for the CDR3 is TGTGCCAGCTCACCACCTAGTGGGAACACTGAAGCTTTCTTT. It translates to CASSPPSGNTEAFF.

The chain joins TRBV6-2 or TRBV6-3 to TRBJ2-7, with 7 positions matching TRBD1. Germline V gene sequence: CDR1 MNHEY, CDR2 SVGEGT. The CDR3 has 18 residues. V lost 0 bases, J lost 2 bases, and 13 bases stayed unmatched. CDR3 amino acids: CASSYSSNRGTSTYEQYV. The CDR3 DNA reads as TGTGCCAGCAGTTACTCCTCCAACAGGGGAACGAGCACCTACGAGCAGTACGTC.

CDR3 nucleotides: TGTGCCAGCAGCCCCTCATGGGACAGGGCTGTCGGCTACACCTTC. Amino acid sequence: CASSPSWDRAVGYTF. The chain links TRBV9 to TRBJ1-2, with TRBD1 matching 9 bases. V lost 4 bases, J lost 8 bases, and 12 bases stayed unmatched. The CDR3 is 15 residues long. CDR1 is SGDLS, CDR2 YYNGEE, per germline. The variable domain in full, with the rest retrieved from reference TRBV9 and TRBJ1-2, is DSGVTQTPKHLITATGQRVTLRCSPRSGDLSVYWYQQSLDQGLQFLIQYYNGEERAKGNILERFSAQQFPDLHSELNLSSLELGDSALYFCASSPSWDRAVGYTFGSGTRLTVV.

V gene TRBV3-1 (or the pseudogene TRBV3-2) combines with J gene TRBJ1-6; the match to TRBD1 covers 7 bases. Trimming took 2 bases from V and 5 from J; bases not matched to a gene: 6. The germline CDR1 and CDR2 sequences are LGHDT and YNNKEL (reference sequence). The CDR3 has 16 residues. CDR3 sequence: CASSQMTGSNNSPLHF. The CDR3 DNA reads as TGTGCCAGCAGCCAAATGACAGGGAGTAATAATTCACCCCTCCACTTT.

The genes are TRBV5-1 and TRBJ1-2; TRBD1 agrees at 10 bases. In germline, CDR1 is SGHRS, CDR2 YFSETQ. V trimming: 4 bases; J trimming: 7 bases; junction bases outside the gene matches: 16. The CDR3 runs to 17 residues. The CDR3 coding sequence is TGCGCCAGCAGCCCCCACCGGGACAGGGGTTGGTTGGGTGGCTACACCTTC. It codes for CASSPHRDRGWLGGYTF. The full variable domain, with the rest looked up from reference TRBV5-1 and TRBJ1-2, is KAGVTQTPRYLIKTRGQQVTLSCSPISGHRSVSWYQQTPGQGLQFLFEYFSETQRNKGNFPGRFSGRQFSNSRSEMNVSTLELGDSALYLCASSPHRDRGWLGGYTFGSGTRLTVV.

As regards this clone: Distinct nucleotide sequences in the sample also encode this CDR3. The CDR3 DNA is TGCGCCAGCAGCCCGGGACAGCAAGAGACCCAGTACTTC. Encoded protein: CASSPGQQETQYF. The chain couples TRBV5-1 to TRBJ2-5; TRBD1 aligns across 7 bases. Trimming at V came to 4 bases and at J to 2 bases, leaving 2 bases not matched to a gene. CDR3 length: 13 amino acids. Per germline, CDR1 SGHRS and CDR2 YFSETQ.

J is TRBJ2-3 and V is TRBV7-3; 12 bases align to TRBD2. The CDR3 covers 15 residues. CDR1 and CDR2 from the germline V gene are SGHTA and FQGTGA. V shed 2 bases, J shed 3 bases, and the junction held 0 bases outside the gene matches. The CDR3 DNA follows: TGTGCCAGCAGCTTACTAGCGGGGGGGACAGATACGCAGTATTTT. Encoded protein: CASSLLAGGTDTQYF.

The V gene is TRBV2, the J gene TRBJ1-1; possible D gene TRBD1, 5 bases. Germline CDR1 reads SNHLY; CDR2 reads FYNNEI. The length of the CDR3 is 14 residues. The ends were cut back, 5 bases at V and 1 base at J, with 11 bases in the middle. The CDR3 region is CASSTMTANTEAFF. The CDR3 DNA reads TGTGCCAGCAGTACGATGACAGCGAACACTGAAGCTTTCTTT.

This clone appeared once. This rearrangement joins TRBV5-1 to TRBJ2-5; D remains unclear. There are 13 residues in the CDR3. The V end lost 0 bases, the J end lost 2 bases, and 5 bases lay between the germline ends. Germline V gene lookup returns CDR1 SGHRS and CDR2 YFSETQ. As DNA, the CDR3 is TGCGCCAGCAGCTTGGCCCTGCAAGAGACCCAGTACTTC. It encodes CASSLALQETQYF. The full variable domain, in which reference TRBV5-1 and TRBJ2-5 provide the parts outside the CDR3, is KAGVTQTPRYLIKTRGQQVTLSCSPISGHRSVSWYQQTPGQGLQFLFEYFSETQRNKGNFPGRFSGRQFSNSRSEMNVSTLELGDSALYLCASSLALQETQYFGPGTRLLVL.

This chain uses TRBV2 with TRBJ2-7, with TRBD2 matching 9 bases. The germline gives CDR1 SNHLY, CDR2 FYNNEI. J was trimmed by 4 bases and V by 8 bases; bases with no gene match: 9. This CDR3 contains 14 residues. DNA for the CDR3: TGTGCCAGCGGCATAAGAACTAGCGGGTACGAGCAGTACGTC. It codes for CASGIRTSGYEQYV.

The chain employs TRBV11-2 and TRBJ2-1, with 9 positions matching TRBD2. The V gene's germline CDR1 is SGHAT and CDR2 FQNNGV. CDR3 length: 14 residues. V lost 5 bases, J lost 6 bases, and 5 bases stayed unmatched. The CDR3 coding sequence is TGTGCCAGCAGCCCCTGGACTAGCGTCAATGAGCAGTTCTTC. This codes for CASSPWTSVNEQFF.

The chain is built from TRBV6-2 or TRBV6-3 and TRBJ2-1; D perhaps matches TRBD2 (6 bases). The ends were cut back, 1 base at V and 3 bases at J, with 7 bases in the middle. This CDR3 contains 14 residues. Germline V CDR1 and CDR2: MNHEY, SVGEGT. The CDR3 DNA sequence: TGTGCCAGCAGTTACTTGGGGGGCTACAATGAGCAGTTCTTC. As protein: CASSYLGGYNEQFF.

The chain employs TRBV18 and TRBJ1-1; tentatively, D is TRBD1 (5 bases). This CDR3 has 13 residues. V shed 0 bases and J shed 4 bases, with 6 bases lying between them. Germline loops: CDR1 KGHSH, CDR2 LQKENI. CDR3 protein: CASSPPTATEAFF. CDR3 DNA sequence: TGTGCCAGCTCACCACCGACAGCCACTGAAGCTTTCTTT. Looking up the rest from reference TRBV18 and TRBJ1-1 gives the full variable domain: NAGVMQNPRHLVRRRGQEARLRCSPMKGHSHVYWYRQLPEEGLKFMVYLQKENIIDESGMPKERFSAEFPKEGPSILRIQQVVRGDSAAYFCASSPPTATEAFFGQGTRLTVV.

This CDR3 is CASSIVLAKNIQYF. The CDR3 DNA reads as TGTGCCAGTAGTATAGTTCTAGCCAAAAACATTCAGTACTTC. The gene calls are TRBV19 and TRBJ2-4; D call uncertain. The CDR3 sequence is 14 residues long. V lost 1 base and J lost 0, with 4 bases in between. CDR1 is LNHDA, CDR2 SQIVND, per germline (reference sequence).

The J gene is TRBJ1-1, the V gene TRBV30, with 7 positions matching TRBD1. Unmatched junction bases numbered 4, after V lost 0 bases and J lost 0 bases. The length of the CDR3 is 15 residues. CDR1 GTSNPN and CDR2 SVGIG come from the germline V gene (reference sequence). The CDR3 region has the DNA TGTGCCTGGAGTGTACACAGGGGAATGAACACTGAAGCTTTCTTT. This encodes CAWSVHRGMNTEAFF.

This clone was counted a few times. The chain couples TRBV3-1 (or the pseudogene TRBV3-2) to TRBJ1-6, with D unclear. Trimming took 2 bases from V and 7 from J, leaving 12 bases between them. Germline-derived CDR1 and CDR2 are LGHDT and YNNKEL (reference sequence). This CDR3 has 15 residues. CDR3 sequence (DNA): TGTGCCAGCAGCCAAATGGAGTTTGGGAATTCACCCCTCCACTTT. This encodes CASSQMEFGNSPLHF.

The chain couples TRBV5-3 to TRBJ1-2; D remains ambiguous. TRBV5-3 is given ORF status, its function remaining uncertain. V shed 2 bases and J shed 2 bases, with 28 bases lying between them. The CDR3 runs to 20 residues. The CDR3: CARSFVQIETYGSANYGYTF. DNA for the CDR3: TGTGCCAGAAGCTTTGTCCAAATCGAAACTTACGGGAGTGCCAACTATGGCTACACCTTC.

V is TRBV11-3 and J is TRBJ1-6; no definite D call. Trimming took 3 bases from V and 7 from J, leaving 7 bases between them. CDR1 SGHNT and CDR2 YENEEA come from the germline V gene. CDR3 size: 13 residues. The CDR3 is CASSLHSNSPLHF. CDR3 coding DNA: TGTGCCAGCAGCTTGCACAGCAATTCACCCCTCCACTTT.

J is TRBJ2-5 and V is TRBV14, with D maybe TRBD1 (5 bases). CDR1 SGHDN and CDR2 FVKESK come from the germline V gene. The CDR3 is 15 amino acids. V was clipped by 4 bases and J by 7 bases, with 19 bases between them. CDR3: CASSPHPRAAGTQYF. CDR3 DNA sequence: TGTGCCAGCAGCCCCCATCCCAGGGCGGCAGGGACCCAGTACTTC.

The chain is built from TRBV3-1 (or the pseudogene TRBV3-2) and TRBJ2-5, with 9 nucleotides matching TRBD2. Germline V gene lookup returns CDR1 LGHDT and CDR2 YNNKEL (reference sequence). The CDR3 has 15 residues. V gave up 2 bases and J gave up 5 bases; unmatched junction bases: 6. Here the CDR3 DNA reads TGTGCCAGCAGCCAAAGGTCTAGCGGGGAGGAGACCCAGTACTTC. This gives the protein CASSQRSSGEETQYF.

This clone showed up just once. The rearrangement uses TRBV5-1 and TRBJ1-3, with TRBD1 identical over 7 bases. Trimming cost V 3 bases and J 0 bases; bases outside gene matches: 0. The CDR3 loop spans 14 amino acids. The V gene's germline CDR1 is SGHRS and CDR2 YFSETQ. CDR3 DNA: TGCGCCAGCAGCTGGGACAGCTCTGGAAACACCATATATTTT. Translation: CASSWDSSGNTIYF.

The chain carries TRBV18 and TRBJ1-1; 10 bases align to TRBD1. CDR1 KGHSH and CDR2 LQKENI come from the germline V gene. J lost 1 base, V lost 3 bases, and 5 bases had no gene match. This CDR3 comprises 16 residues. CDR3 sequence: CASSPGTGAGNTEAFF. The CDR3 DNA sequence: TGTGCCAGCTCACCCGGGACAGGGGCAGGGAACACTGAAGCTTTCTTT. Based on the CDR3 plus reference TRBV18 and TRBJ1-1, the full variable domain is NAGVMQNPRHLVRRRGQEARLRCSPMKGHSHVYWYRQLPEEGLKFMVYLQKENIIDESGMPKERFSAEFPKEGPSILRIQQVVRGDSAAYFCASSPGTGAGNTEAFFGQGTRLTVV.

CDR3 in amino acids: CATSDLQGGDQPQHF. In DNA, the CDR3 is TGTGCCACCAGTGATTTACAGGGGGGGGATCAGCCCCAGCATTTT. The chain uses TRBV24-1 and TRBJ1-5; 8 bases map to TRBD1. Per germline, CDR1 KGHDR and CDR2 SFDVKD. This CDR3 comprises 15 residues. V lost 1 base and J lost 5; bases outside the gene matches: 3.

The chain links TRBV10-2 to TRBJ2-1; TRBD2 matches 14 bases. Germline V CDR1 and CDR2: WSHSY, SAAADI. The CDR3 spans 15 residues. V lost 6 bases, J lost 7 bases, and 5 bases stayed unmatched. This chain's CDR3 is CASSAGLAGVNEQFF. The CDR3 DNA follows: TGCGCCAGCAGCGCGGGACTAGCGGGGGTGAATGAGCAGTTCTTC.

As concerns this clone: One junction end disagrees with the germline gene, perhaps due to a read error. Other DNA sequences in this sample translate to the same CDR3. This chain joins TRBV6-5 and TRBJ1-2; D gene uncertain. The CDR3 is 15 residues long. Germline V CDR1 and CDR2: MNHEY, SVGAGI. The CDR3 is CASSSVQEANYGYTF. As DNA, the CDR3 is TGCGCCAGCAGTTCTGTCCAGGAGGCTAACTATGGCTACACCTTC.